This entry is about one T cell receptor (beta chain). The sample is drawn from a study of blood T cell repertoires in COVID-19. Study-wide context: Spain, Italy and the United States supplied samples that represented acute and convalescent COVID-19. Sample material is recorded as cDNA or gDNA derived from T cells, B-cell-depleted T cells, or PBMCs.

Individuals aged about 18 to 89 years were recruited from fewer than 30 US areas. TCRdb's table, derived via immunoSEQ multiplex PCR, lists solely in-frame clones and lacks some. The repertoire consists of about 370,000 clones, with roughly nine tenths occurring once and the leading ten covering less than 1.2%. The sequencing input was PBMCs or T cells enriched from blood (not recorded which). The receptor was isolated from a man aged 18 to 30 who had recovered from COVID-19.

CDR3: CASSYSELVQPQHF. The DNA of the CDR3 is TGTGCCAGCAGTTACTCGGAGTTGGTGCAGCCCCAGCATTTT. The rearrangement uses TRBV6-2 or TRBV6-3 and TRBJ1-5; D not resolved. Germline loops: CDR1 MNHEY, CDR2 SVGEGT. This CDR3 is 14 amino acids long. V dropped 0 bases and J dropped 7 bases, with 10 bases sitting between them.